This TCR beta chain originates from a study of blood T cell repertoires in COVID-19. Across the whole study: There were acute and convalescent COVID-19 samples, and they came from the United States, Italy and Spain. Nucleic acid was either cDNA or gDNA, and it came from T cells, B-cell-depleted T cells, or PBMCs.

In the authors' workflow: Estimation of nucleated cell counts relied on the amplification of reference gene primers. TCRdb's table, derived via immunoSEQ multiplex PCR, lists solely in-frame clones and lacks some. The D gene and trimming were derived from the DNA, and the V and J assignments and clone size from that table. The sample includes about 21,000 clones, over 65% of them seen just once. The CDR3 totals 13 residues. The germline gives CDR1 LNHDA, CDR2 SQIVND (reference sequence). The V end lost 6 bases, the J end lost 2 bases, and 11 bases lay between the germline ends. Specimen: peripheral blood. This sequence joins TRBV19 and TRBJ2-7; D gene unclear. This receptor was identified in a human donor in a cohort sampled during active COVID-19. In nucleotides, the CDR3 is TGTGCCAGTAGCCCGACACCGACCTACGAGCAGTACTTC. Protein sequence: CASSPTPTYEQYF.